This T cell receptor beta chain came from a study of blood T cell repertoires in COVID-19 (dated by TCRdb to 2020 to 2021). About the investigation overall: The collaborator samples originated in the United States, Italy and Spain and spanned the acute and convalescent phases of COVID-19. The prospective study material was composed of cDNA or gDNA derived from T cells, B-cell-depleted T cells, or PBMCs. The dataset comprised deeply sampled blood TCRbeta repertoires from subjects exposed to, actively infected with, or recovered from COVID-19. The repertoires were released in a freely available public database meant as a resource for research on the immune response to SARS-CoV-2. The samples were drawn from two sources: the first 160 participants of the ongoing ImmuneRACE study, and some 1,300 subjects contributed by 6 global collaborators. A de-identified subject ID, COVID-19 status, age in years and sex were almost always included in the sample metadata. HLA class I and class II types, where available, came from metadata supplied by the sample provider rather than from assay-based typing. General findings and caveats noted by the study authors: The quantity of clinical and demographic metadata differed by source and by participant and was supplied without curation.

TCRbeta CDR3 regions were amplified from genomic DNA using the immunoSEQ Assay, a bias-controlled multiplex PCR. On the authors' methods: The number of nucleated cells in each sample was estimated by amplification of reference gene primers within the assay. Sequence reads were collapsed and filtered to measure the absolute abundance of every unique TCRbeta CDR3 rearrangement. For each sample, productive Simpson clonality was calculated as the square root of Simpson's diversity index across productive rearrangements. Not all clones reach the TCRdb copy of this immuneACCESS table, which keeps in-frame sequences only. Checked studies attribute under half of the gap to unresolved V genes and leave the rest unexplained. The V and J calls and clone size were taken over from that table, and D and trimming were inferred from the DNA. A total of 130,000 to 150,000 clones appear in this sample, around 81% of them only once. Clones ranked in the top ten supply about 3% of the sample.

On this clone itself: Its antigen target is currently unknown. Base qualities are not at hand, and no much larger clone is one base apart.

From its cysteine to its phenylalanine, the CDR3 spans 16 amino acids. CDR3 DNA only is kept here, 48 bases in frame from base 1. From a lookup of the germline V gene, CDR1 and CDR2 are SGHRS and YFSETQ. Here V drops 2 bases and J drops 7 bases, and the junction holds 11 bases not matched to any gene. Each collaborating institution followed its own protocols to collect whole blood in K2EDTA tubes. For TCRbeta analysis, collaborator samples were shipped as frozen whole blood, as isolated PBMCs, or as DNA extracted from either sample type. This clonotype originated in a woman in her forties with active or convalescent COVID-19. In this chain, TRBV5-1 is recombined with TRBJ2-2; 7 bases in the junction line up with TRBD2. Sequenced material: peripheral blood. DNA sequence: TGCGCCAGCAGCTTTGCCCGGGCGGGAGTTAGCGGGGAGCTGTTTTTT. This codes for CASSFARAGVSGELFF.